The 14 T cell receptor beta chains below all came from one sample that was sequenced in a study of technical replicates of blood from a handful of donors. The assay was immunoSEQ multiplex PCR, and TCRdb's table has in-frame clones only and misses some. Of 35,000 to 50,000 clones listed, about 96% are singletons. The source material was T cells isolated from PBMCs. The origin of the receptors is a human donor in good health.

The rearrangement uses TRBV20-1 and TRBJ2-7; D gene ambiguous. The CDR3 length is 11 residues. V was cut by 1 base and J by 3 bases, with 4 bases left in between. The V gene's germline CDR1 is DFQATT and CDR2 SNEGSKA (reference sequence). CDR3 in amino acids: CSARGSYEQYF. The CDR3 nucleotides read TGCAGTGCTAGAGGCAGCTACGAGCAGTACTTC.

The V call is TRBV6-5, the J call TRBJ2-5; possible D gene TRBD1, 5 bases. In germline, CDR1 is MNHEY, CDR2 SVGAGI. This CDR3 contains 13 residues. Trimming pared 7 bases from V and 1 base from J, leaving 10 bases between. Written as DNA, the CDR3 is TGTGCCAGCAACGACAGACTCCAAGAGACCCAGTACTTC. Its translation is CASNDRLQETQYF.

The chain employs TRBV28 and TRBJ1-2; TRBD1 aligns across 7 bases. The V segment lost 6 bases and the J segment 3 bases; nucleotides outside the gene matches: 10. Germline V gene lookup returns CDR1 MDHEN and CDR2 SYDVKM. The CDR3 is 15 amino acids. The CDR3 DNA is TGTGCCAGCAGGGGGTTAGGGGGCCACGACTATGGCTACACCTTC. Translating gives CASRGLGGHDYGYTF.

The chain employs TRBV2 and TRBJ2-7; 11 nucleotides agree with TRBD2. Germline V lookup: CDR1 SNHLY, CDR2 FYNNEI. V dropped 4 bases and J dropped 1; count of bases not matched to a gene: 6. The CDR3 extends over 16 amino acids. Here the CDR3 reads CASSVGLAGLSYEQYF. The CDR3 DNA is TGTGCCAGCAGTGTCGGACTAGCGGGCCTGTCCTACGAGCAGTACTTC. The whole variable domain, remainder taken from reference TRBV2 and TRBJ2-7, is EPEVTQTPSHQVTQMGQEVILRCVPISNHLYFYWYRQILGQKVEFLVSFYNNEISEKSEIFDDQFSVERPDGSNFTLKIRSTKLEDSAMYFCASSVGLAGLSYEQYFGPGTRLTVT.

CDR3 coding DNA: TGCAGCGTCTCCGGGACAGGGAATGGCTACACCTTC. Translated, it gives CSVSGTGNGYTF. The J gene is TRBJ1-2, the V gene TRBV29-1; 9 bases are a match to TRBD1. In germline, CDR1 is SQVTM, CDR2 ANQGSEA. Unmatched junction bases numbered 5, after V lost 6 bases and J lost 6 bases. The CDR3 has 12 amino acids.

V gene TRBV27 combines with J gene TRBJ2-3; the D is unclear. With 6 bases removed from V and 2 bases from J, the gap between germline ends came to 15 bases. CDR1 MNHEY and CDR2 SMNVEV come from the germline V gene (reference sequence). This CDR3 is built from 15 residues. CDR3 DNA sequence: TGTGCCAGCAGCTTAAATCCCCATGTCACAGATACGCAGTATTTT. Residues: CASSLNPHVTDTQYF.

The V and J genes are TRBV29-1 and TRBJ1-5; the match to TRBD1 covers 10 bases. The CDR3 covers 18 residues. Trimming cost V 8 bases and J 2 bases; bases outside gene matches: 18. Per the germline V gene, CDR1 is SQVTM and CDR2 is ANQGSEA. CDR3 amino acids: CSPLDPGQGLPCNQPQHF. CDR3 DNA: TGCAGCCCACTCGATCCGGGACAGGGGTTACCCTGCAATCAGCCCCAGCATTTT.

This rearrangement joins TRBV10-2 to TRBJ2-7; tentatively, D is TRBD2 (6 bases). Trimming cost V 5 bases and J 3 bases, with 8 bases left between them. Germline-derived CDR1 and CDR2 are WSHSY and SAAADI. The CDR3 runs 12 residues. The CDR3 loop is CASSRLDYEQYF. Written as DNA, the CDR3 is TGCGCCAGCAGTAGACTAGACTACGAGCAGTACTTC.

This clone is a singleton in its sample. V and J are TRBV30 and TRBJ1-1, with a tentative D call TRBD1 (5 bases). The CDR3 contains 13 residues. The V end was cut by 4 bases, the J end by 4 bases, with 13 bases between. CDR1 and CDR2 from the germline V gene are GTSNPN and SVGIG (reference sequence). In DNA form, the CDR3 reads TGTGCCTGGACAGGGAAGTTAAGCACTGAAGCTTTCTTT. Amino acids: CAWTGKLSTEAFF.

This rearrangement joins TRBV27 to TRBJ2-1; 9 bases align to TRBD2. After removal of 4 bases from V and 4 bases from J, the junction contained 11 bases not matched to a gene. CDR1 is MNHEY and CDR2 is SMNVEV in the germline V gene (reference sequence). The CDR3 has 17 residues. The CDR3: CASSSTRGLAAYNEQFF. CDR3 nucleotide sequence: TGTGCCAGCAGTTCGACCCGGGGACTAGCCGCGTACAATGAGCAGTTCTTC.

The chain recombines TRBV30 with TRBJ1-5; D is uncertain. The V and J ends lost 1 base and 1 base respectively, with 8 bases between them. This CDR3 is 14 amino acids long. In germline, CDR1 is GTSNPN, CDR2 SVGIG (reference sequence). The CDR3 coding sequence is TGTGCCTGGAGTGCTACAGTAAGCAATCAGCCCCAGCATTTT. It translates to CAWSATVSNQPQHF.

The chain couples TRBV19 to TRBJ2-1; TRBD2 might be the D (5 bases). This CDR3 contains 15 residues. Trimming cost V 5 bases and J 10 bases, with 21 bases left between them. Germline V gene sequence: CDR1 LNHDA, CDR2 SQIVND (reference sequence). Written as DNA, the CDR3 is TGTGCCAGTAGTCCCGAAAGGTGGGGAAGAGGGGAGCAGTTCTTC. This encodes CASSPERWGRGEQFF.

This sequence joins TRBV29-1 and TRBJ2-7, with 8 bases fitting TRBD1. Germline loops: CDR1 SQVTM, CDR2 ANQGSEA. V lost 0 bases, J lost 2 bases, and 3 bases stayed unmatched. The CDR3 is 14 residues long. The CDR3 protein is CSVEDQGQAYEQYF. Here the CDR3 DNA reads TGCAGCGTTGAAGATCAGGGACAGGCCTACGAGCAGTACTTC.

J is TRBJ1-2 and V is TRBV12-5; 8 bases are shared with TRBD1. CDR1 and CDR2 (germline): LGHNT, FRNRAP. There are 14 residues in the CDR3. V shed 0 bases and J 8 bases; nucleotides not matched to a gene: 5. The CDR3 here is CASGLVPGGRGYTF. CDR3 coding DNA: TGTGCTAGTGGTTTGGTACCAGGGGGCAGAGGCTACACCTTC.